These 28 T cell receptor beta chains were all obtained from the same sample, sequenced in a study of blood T cells in healthy people across ages. Then a second PCR, running about 6 to 12 cycles, was carried out with a sample-barcoded 5' primer and a J-beta primer mix. TCRdb re-called the 5' RACE reads through MiXCR, storing one row per CDR3 protein. The table records 800,000 or so distinct CDR3 sequences, 25% of them present only once. The same data also contributed to another study, on T cells of mothers and their children.

Sequences were obtained from blood. All receptors come from a boy aged 5-17 years in good health.

The V gene is TRBV7-9, the J gene TRBJ2-7; D not certain. The J call may be in error: the DNA end matches TRBJ2-1 better. The V gene's germline CDR1 is SEHNR and CDR2 FQNEAQ (reference sequence). There are 14 residues in the CDR3. In nucleotides, the CDR3 is TGTGCCAGCAGCTCAACTACCTCCGGCGCTGAGCAGTTCTTC. It specifies CASSSTTSGAEQFF.

The rearrangement links TRBV6-2 or TRBV6-3 to TRBJ1-2; TRBD1 aligns across 9 bases. With 6 bases clipped from V and 2 bases from J, the junction kept 7 bases outside the gene matches. Germline-derived CDR1 and CDR2 are MNHEY and SVGEGT. The CDR3 has 15 amino acids. CDR3 nucleotide sequence: TGTGCCAGCAGATCCACAGGGGGCCGGAACTATGGCTACACCTTC. This encodes CASRSTGGRNYGYTF.

The sample holds a few counts of this clonotype. V gene TRBV15 combines with J gene TRBJ2-5, with 13 bases that match TRBD2. The J call may not be correct, given that the DNA end is closer to TRBJ2-7. The CDR3 is made up of 15 amino acids. Germline CDR1 is LNHNV and CDR2 is YYDKDF (reference sequence). The CDR3 sequence: CATSSRTSGSREQYF. In DNA, the CDR3 is TGTGCCACCAGCAGCCGGACTAGCGGGAGTCGCGAGCAGTACTTC.

The gene calls are TRBV12-3 or TRBV12-4 and TRBJ2-1, with D uncertain. The DNA end is a closer match to TRBJ2-7, so the J assignment may be wrong. The CDR3 totals 14 residues. The CDR3 sequence: CASSHSNLPYEQYF. Here the CDR3 DNA reads TGTGCCAGCAGCCATTCTAATCTCCCCTACGAGCAGTACTTC.

This chain joins TRBV7-9 and TRBJ2-7; maybe TRBD2 (5 bases). The CDR3 covers 12 residues. Germline V gene lookup returns CDR1 SEHNR and CDR2 FQNEAQ (reference sequence). The V and J ends lost 11 bases and 0 bases respectively, with 11 bases between them. CDR3 bases: TGTGCCGGAGCCGGGGACTCCTACGAGCAGTACTTC. Its protein product is CAGAGDSYEQYF.

The chain is built from TRBV4-3 and TRBJ2-1; TRBD1 is a possible D gene (5 bases). Trimming took 0 bases from V and 2 from J, leaving 17 bases between them. CDR1 is LGHNA and CDR2 is YSLEER in the germline V gene. This CDR3 spans 18 amino acids. DNA for the CDR3: TGCGCCAGCAGCCAAGATTCATCTAGGGGTAATCCCTACAATGAGCAGTTCTTC. This codes for CASSQDSSRGNPYNEQFF.

The chain has TRBV20-1 and TRBJ1-1; D unresolved. Germline lookup yields CDR1 DFQATT and CDR2 SNEGSKA (reference sequence). V was cut by 0 bases and J by 5 bases, with 7 bases left in between. The CDR3 has 12 amino acids. The CDR3 DNA reads as TGCAGTGCTAGAGATAGTGGAACTGAAGCTTTCTTT. Translated: CSARDSGTEAFF.

The chain uses TRBV10-3 and TRBJ2-4, with TRBD1 as a possible D gene (5 bases). Trimming stripped 3 bases from V and 3 bases from J, with 12 bases between. Germline V lookup: CDR1 ENHRY, CDR2 SYGVKD. The length of the CDR3 is 15 residues. The CDR3 sequence: CAISDRALGKNIQYF. In DNA, the CDR3 is TGTGCCATCAGTGACAGGGCTCTCGGCAAAAACATTCAGTACTTC.

The genes are TRBV29-1 and TRBJ2-5; TRBD1 is a possible D gene (5 bases). This CDR3 is 13 amino acids long. Germline V gene lookup returns CDR1 SQVTM and CDR2 ANQGSEA. V dropped 0 bases and J dropped 9 bases, with 14 bases sitting between them. In nucleotides, the CDR3 is TGCAGCGTTGAAGAAAGGGGTCGGGTGGCCCAGTACTTC. Encoded protein: CSVEERGRVAQYF.

The rearrangement uses TRBV28 and TRBJ1-3; weak D call: TRBD1 (6 bases). CDR1 and CDR2 (germline): MDHEN, SYDVKM. The length of the CDR3 is 16 residues. The V and J ends lost 5 bases and 0 bases respectively, with 14 bases between them. The CDR3 sequence is CASSPQTGSSGNTIYF. CDR3 sequence (DNA): TGTGCCAGCAGTCCCCAAACAGGGAGCTCTGGAAACACCATATATTTT.

The gene calls are TRBV29-1 and TRBJ2-5; unclear D gene. CDR1 and CDR2 from the germline V gene are SQVTM and ANQGSEA. V was pared by 5 bases and J by 4 bases, with 17 bases between. This CDR3 region has 14 residues. The CDR3 sequence: CSVITPGPTETQYF. In nucleotides, the CDR3 is TGCAGCGTTATCACCCCAGGCCCCACAGAGACCCAGTACTTC.

J is TRBJ2-5 and V is TRBV5-1, with 9 bases lining up with TRBD1. J gave up 5 bases and V 2 bases, and 4 bases lay outside the gene matches. Germline assignment: CDR1 SGHRS and CDR2 YFSETQ. This CDR3 has 14 amino acids. The CDR3 nucleotides read TGCGCCAGCAGCTTTTACAGGGGGCGCGAGACCCAGTACTTC. This sequence encodes CASSFYRGRETQYF.

The rearrangement uses TRBV10-3 and TRBJ1-2; D is uncertain. Trimming removed 10 bases from V and 5 bases from J, with 17 bases in between. This CDR3 is built from 13 residues. The V gene's germline CDR1 is ENHRY and CDR2 SYGVKD. The CDR3 is CATGLDGEYGYTF. The CDR3 DNA reads TGTGCCACCGGGTTAGATGGGGAATATGGCTACACCTTC.

The table lists this clonotype with a few counts. The rearrangement uses TRBV6-2 or TRBV6-3 and TRBJ2-2; D gene ambiguous. Looked up from germline, CDR1 is MNHEY and CDR2 is SVGEGT. V was trimmed by 8 bases and J by 7 bases, leaving 11 bases between them. CDR3 length: 12 amino acids. The CDR3 sequence: CASGKGFGELFF. CDR3 in DNA: TGTGCCAGCGGGAAAGGGTTCGGGGAGCTGTTTTTT.

V and J are TRBV9 and TRBJ1-1; D unclear. Trimming shortened V by 1 base and J by 4 bases, and 17 bases separated the two germline ends. CDR3 length: 16 amino acids. Per germline, CDR1 SGDLS and CDR2 YYNGEE. DNA for the CDR3: TGTGCCAGCAGCGTATTCCAGGAGCCGGTCGGCACTGAAGCTTTCTTT. This sequence encodes CASSVFQEPVGTEAFF.

This clonotype turned up a few times. The chain carries TRBV20-1 and TRBJ2-3; D is possibly TRBD1 (5 bases). Germline lookup yields CDR1 DFQATT and CDR2 SNEGSKA (reference sequence). CDR3 length equals 16 residues. V lost 0 bases, J lost 5 bases, and 18 bases lay in between. The CDR3 DNA sequence: TGCAGTGCTAGAGATCTAAGACAGTCGGTTTTAGATACGCAGTATTTT. This codes for CSARDLRQSVLDTQYF.

There are a few counts of this clonotype. The chain combines TRBV9 with TRBJ2-5; possible D gene TRBD2, 5 bases. CDR3 length: 14 amino acids. V shed 1 base and J shed 5 bases, with 12 bases lying between them. Germline V gene sequence: CDR1 SGDLS, CDR2 YYNGEE. Here the CDR3 DNA reads TGTGCCAGCAGCGTAAGCGTGAGCGGCGAGACCCAGTACTTC. This gives the protein CASSVSVSGETQYF.

The rearrangement links TRBV7-2 to TRBJ1-1, with D possibly being TRBD1 (6 bases). Germline V lookup: CDR1 SGHTA, CDR2 FQGNSA. This CDR3 has 14 amino acids. Between the trimmed V and J ends, which lost 2 bases and 8 bases, there was a span of 15 bases. The CDR3 loop is CASSLNQGSAEAFF. The CDR3 DNA follows: TGTGCCAGCAGCTTAAATCAGGGGTCGGCAGAAGCTTTCTTT.

There are a few counts of this clonotype. This chain uses TRBV7-9 with TRBJ1-4; 9 nucleotides line up with TRBD1. The CDR3 consists of 16 residues. Germline V gene data show CDR1 as SEHNR and CDR2 as FQNEAQ (reference sequence). J was trimmed by 8 bases and V by 4 bases; bases with no gene match: 11. CDR3 bases: TGTGCCAGCAGCTACCAACCCGGGACAGGGCCGGAAAAACTGTTTTTT. This codes for CASSYQPGTGPEKLFF.

This clonotype was picked up a small number of times. V gene TRBV5-6 combines with J gene TRBJ2-1, with 7 bases lining up with TRBD1. Trimming at V came to 2 bases and at J to 3 bases, leaving 5 bases not matched to a gene. CDR3 size: 15 residues. Germline CDR1 SGHDT, CDR2 YYEEEE. This chain's CDR3 is CASSFRDSLYNEQFF. CDR3 DNA: TGTGCCAGCAGCTTCCGGGACAGCCTCTACAATGAGCAGTTCTTC.

There are a few counts of this clonotype. An end of the junction differs from the germline gene, which may be a read error. The V gene is TRBV5-1, the J gene TRBJ2-5; 15 bases line up with TRBD2. The germline V gene encodes CDR1 SGHRS and CDR2 YFSETQ. The CDR3 covers 15 residues. CDR3: CASSVGLAGGETRYF. CDR3 DNA: TGCGCCAGCAGCGTGGGACTAGCGGGAGGAGAGACCCGGTACTTC.

The chain has TRBV20-1 and TRBJ2-3; TRBD2 matches at 11 bases. This CDR3 region has 16 residues. V lost 1 base to trimming and J lost 7 bases; unmatched junction nucleotides: 10. Germline CDR1 is DFQATT and CDR2 is SNEGSKA (reference sequence). The CDR3 region has the DNA TGCAGTGCTAGAGGGGCTAGCGGGGGGCGCCTCAATACGCAGTATTTT. Translation gives CSARGASGGRLNTQYF.

This clonotype was seen a single time. The J gene is TRBJ1-1, the V gene TRBV28; TRBD1 is a possible D gene (6 bases). Trimming stripped 7 bases from V and 4 bases from J, with 13 bases between. Germline assignment: CDR1 MDHEN and CDR2 SYDVKM. This CDR3 contains 13 residues. CDR3 DNA: TGTGCCAGCACCTGGAGGGGGTTCACTGAAGCTTTCTTT. Protein: CASTWRGFTEAFF.

The chain couples TRBV18 to TRBJ1-5; TRBD1 agrees at 8 bases. From germline, CDR1 is KGHSH and CDR2 LQKENI. V was pared by 3 bases and J by 7 bases, with 5 bases of the junction left unmatched. The length of the CDR3 is 14 residues. DNA of the CDR3: TGTGCCAGCTCACCCGGACAGGGATTGCAGCCCCAGCATTTT. Translation gives CASSPGQGLQPQHF.

Only a few counts were recorded for this clonotype. The chain joins TRBV6-1 to TRBJ2-7; 8 bases align to TRBD1. Trimming took 7 bases from V and 3 from J; bases not matched to a gene: 8. This CDR3 has 14 residues. The V gene's germline CDR1 is MNHNS and CDR2 SASEGT. The chain's CDR3 is CASIDRGAGYEQYF. For the CDR3, the DNA is TGTGCCAGCATTGACAGGGGCGCTGGCTACGAGCAGTACTTC.

This clonotype was detected only a few times. The rearrangement uses TRBV7-2 and TRBJ1-5; D not resolved. From germline, CDR1 is SGHTA and CDR2 FQGNSA. V lost 3 bases and J 4 bases, leaving 7 bases between the germline ends. The CDR3 runs 13 residues. CDR3 in amino acids: CASSFIRNQPQHF. DNA for the CDR3: TGTGCCAGCAGCTTTATTCGTAATCAGCCCCAGCATTTT.

This clonotype turned up a few times. This chain uses TRBV6-2 or TRBV6-3 with TRBJ2-2; 9 bases are a match to TRBD2. J gave up 8 bases and V 0 bases, and 7 bases lay outside the gene matches. This CDR3 comprises 16 residues. CDR1 is MNHEY, CDR2 SVGEGT, per germline. CDR3 loop: CASSYSAGGPEGELFF. CDR3 sequence (DNA): TGTGCCAGCAGTTACTCGGCGGGAGGGCCGGAAGGGGAGCTGTTTTTT.

This clonotype appeared a few times. This chain joins TRBV3-1 and TRBJ2-5; D tentatively reads TRBD1 or TRBD2 (5 bases each). Trimming removed 0 bases at V and 2 bases at J, with 16 bases between. The CDR3 has 17 residues. Germline CDR1 and CDR2: LGHDT and YNNKEL (reference sequence). The CDR3 region is CASSQEWRGGFQETQYF. For the CDR3, the DNA is TGTGCCAGCAGCCAAGAATGGCGTGGGGGATTTCAAGAGACCCAGTACTTC.